A selection of T cell receptor beta chains follows, all from one sample in a study of blood T cell repertoires in COVID-19. Repertoires were generated with immunoSEQ multiplex PCR, while TCRdb's copy carries only in-frame clones and drops some. In the table there are approximately 190,000 clones, roughly 88% of which are singletons. Sample: peripheral blood. The receptors come from a woman between 35 and 50 years old who had recovered from COVID-19. The CDR3 runs from the conserved cysteine through the conserved F or W. A D gene is named only where the DNA matches it firmly. Clone size is shown for a subset of rows, as once, few, many or a class of expanded clone.

-	TRBJ2-7	TRBD2	TRBV3-1/TRBV3-2	CASSQDRTSGSGRYEQYF	TGTGCCAGCAGCCAAGATCGAACTAGCGGGAGTGGGCGCTACGAGCAGTACTTC
few	TRBJ2-5	-	TRBV2	CASSQNQETQYF	TGTGCCAGCAGTCAGAACCAAGAGACCCAGTACTTC
-	TRBJ2-5	-	TRBV19	CASRPPGIGQETQYF	TGTGCCAGTAGACCCCCAGGGATTGGGCAAGAGACCCAGTACTTC
-	TRBJ2-2	-	TRBV7-9	CASSVARGLGTGELFF	TGTGCCAGCAGCGTGGCGCGGGGTCTTGGCACCGGGGAGCTGTTTTTT
-	TRBJ2-2	TRBD2	TRBV5-4	CASSEGLANTGELFF	TGTGCCAGCAGCGAAGGACTAGCGAACACCGGGGAGCTGTTTTTT
-	TRBJ1-6	-	TRBV3-1/TRBV3-2	CASSQEFGADNNSPLHF	TGTGCCAGCAGCCAAGAATTTGGTGCCGACAATAATTCACCCCTCCACTTT
-	TRBJ2-1	TRBD2	TRBV29-1	CSVTRVGRVPYNEQFF	TGCAGCGTTACCCGGGTCGGGAGGGTACCCTACAATGAGCAGTTCTTC
-	TRBJ1-1	-	TRBV18	CASSNEANTEAFF	TGTGCCAGCTCAAACGAAGCGAACACTGAAGCTTTCTTT
-	TRBJ2-3	TRBD1	TRBV24-1	CATSSGQPSTDTQYF	TGTGCCACCAGTTCGGGACAGCCGAGCACAGATACGCAGTATTTT
-	TRBJ2-5	-	TRBV7-9	CASSLEVLAKETQYF	TGTGCCAGCAGCTTAGAGGTCCTAGCGAAAGAGACCCAGTACTTC
-	TRBJ2-1	TRBD1	TRBV6-2/TRBV6-3	CASSYSNRGQFF	TGTGCCAGCAGTTACTCGAACAGGGGGCAGTTCTTC
-	TRBJ1-1	-	TRBV30	CAWGRDTERSFF	TGTGCCTGGGGCAGGGACACGGAGCGATCTTTCTTT
once	TRBJ2-1	TRBD1	TRBV30	CACTTGHYNEQFF	TGTGCCTGTACGACAGGGCACTACAATGAGCAGTTCTTC
-	TRBJ1-2	TRBD1	TRBV19	CASSRLGTGSGYTF	TGTGCCAGTAGCCGCCTAGGGACAGGGAGTGGCTACACCTTC
-	TRBJ2-1	TRBD2	TRBV27	CASSPGTSGRNEQFF	TGTGCCAGCAGTCCCGGGACTAGCGGGAGGAATGAGCAGTTCTTC
-	TRBJ2-7	-	TRBV4-2	CASSHFSLADSYEQYF	TGTGCCAGCAGCCATTTTTCACTAGCAGATTCCTACGAGCAGTACTTC
once	TRBJ1-1	-	TRBV12-3/TRBV12-4	CASSLGGVAFF	TGTGCCAGCAGTTTGGGGGGAGTAGCTTTCTTT
once	TRBJ2-3	-	TRBV6-1	CASSDLAGQSTDTQYF	TGTGCCAGCAGTGACCTCGCGGGACAGAGCACAGATACGCAGTATTTT
-	TRBJ2-1	-	TRBV25-1	CASSARSGASEQFF	TGTGCCAGCAGTGCCCGCTCTGGGGCGAGCGAGCAGTTCTTC
-	TRBJ1-1	-	TRBV6-5	CASSYSMWQNTEAFF	TGTGCCAGCAGTTACTCGATGTGGCAGAACACTGAAGCTTTCTTT
-	TRBJ1-5	-	TRBV6-2/TRBV6-3	CASSNQGLGNQPQHF	TGTGCCAGCAGTAACCAGGGACTGGGCAATCAGCCCCAGCATTTT
once	TRBJ1-6	TRBD1	TRBV10-3	CAIRGDRNSPLHF	TGTGCCATCAGGGGGGACAGGAATTCACCCCTCCACTTT
-	TRBJ2-3	-	TRBV30	CAWSRGLSTDTQYF	TGTGCCTGGAGCCGGGGACTTAGCACAGATACGCAGTATTTT
-	TRBJ1-5	-	TRBV6-2/TRBV6-3	CASSLQGPRPQHF	TGTGCCAGCAGCCTACAGGGTCCTCGGCCCCAGCATTTT
-	TRBJ2-7	TRBD1	TRBV27	CASSLTQDRGLYEQYF	TGTGCCAGCAGTTTAACCCAGGACAGGGGGCTCTACGAGCAGTACTTC
-	TRBJ2-1	TRBD1	TRBV2	CASSDGRGPYNEQFF	TGTGCCAGCAGTGATGGAAGGGGGCCCTACAATGAGCAGTTCTTC